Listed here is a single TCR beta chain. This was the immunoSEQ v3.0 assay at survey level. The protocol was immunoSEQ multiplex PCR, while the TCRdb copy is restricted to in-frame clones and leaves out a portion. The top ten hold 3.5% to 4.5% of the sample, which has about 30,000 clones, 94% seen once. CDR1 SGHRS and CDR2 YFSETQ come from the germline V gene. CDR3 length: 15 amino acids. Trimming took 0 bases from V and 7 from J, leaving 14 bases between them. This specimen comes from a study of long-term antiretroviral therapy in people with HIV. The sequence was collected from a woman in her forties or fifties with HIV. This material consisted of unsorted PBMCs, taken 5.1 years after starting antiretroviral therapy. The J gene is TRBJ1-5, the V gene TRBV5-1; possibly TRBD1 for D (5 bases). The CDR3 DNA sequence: TGCGCCAGCAGCTTGGAGGGGCGAGAAGGACAGCCCCAGCATTTT. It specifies CASSLEGREGQPQHF.